What follows are 6 T cell receptor beta chains derived from one specimen sequenced in a study of OX40 agonist ivuxolimab in advanced cancers. The assay was immunoSEQ multiplex PCR, and TCRdb's table has in-frame clones only and misses some. Of roughly 79,000 clones listed, 85% to 95% are singletons. The specimen was CD4+ or CD8+ T cells sorted from blood, collected in a trial of the OX40 agonist ivuxolimab. The receptor set was obtained from an adult with an advanced solid tumor such as melanoma, head and neck, liver or kidney cancer.

The chain uses TRBV4-1 and TRBJ2-7; TRBD2 agrees at 12 bases. The V gene's germline CDR1 is MGHRA and CDR2 YSYEKL. There are 15 residues in the CDR3. The V gene end was trimmed by 4 bases and the J gene end by 2 bases; junction bases not matched to a gene: 3. CDR3 bases: TGCGCCAGCAGCCCTCTAGCGGGGGGGCCCTACGAGCAGTACTTC. As protein: CASSPLAGGPYEQYF.

This chain links TRBV2 with TRBJ2-7, with D unresolved. From germline, CDR1 is SNHLY and CDR2 FYNNEI. This CDR3 has 15 amino acids. V dropped 1 base and J dropped 3 bases, with 13 bases sitting between them. The CDR3 coding sequence is TGTGCCAGCAGTGAAGGGACGACTCCGGACTACGAGCAGTACTTC. Protein product: CASSEGTTPDYEQYF.

V and J are TRBV14 and TRBJ1-2, with a weak D call TRBD1 (6 bases). Between the trimmed V and J ends, which lost 0 bases and 3 bases, there was a span of 11 bases. Germline CDR1 reads SGHDN; CDR2 reads FVKESK. There are 15 residues in the CDR3. The CDR3 region has the DNA TGTGCCAGCAGCCAAGAAGGCAGGGGAGACTATGGCTACACCTTC. This translates into CASSQEGRGDYGYTF.

The chain links TRBV14 to TRBJ2-5; 10 bases map to TRBD2. The CDR3 has 15 amino acids. The germline CDR1 and CDR2 sequences are SGHDN and FVKESK. Unmatched junction bases numbered 5, after V lost 4 bases and J lost 3 bases. The CDR3 sequence: CASSPLAGEEETQYF. The CDR3 DNA reads TGTGCCAGCAGCCCCCTAGCGGGGGAGGAAGAGACCCAGTACTTC.

Here the CDR3 reads CASSGGTAVQQYF. The DNA of the CDR3 is TGTGCCAGCAGTGGAGGGACGGCCGTCCAGCAGTACTTC. V gene TRBV25-1 combines with J gene TRBJ2-7; the D gene could be TRBD1 or TRBD2 (5 bases each). V was pared by 4 bases and J by 8 bases, with 15 bases between. Germline CDR1 is MGHDK and CDR2 is SYGVNS. The length of the CDR3 is 13 residues.

J is TRBJ2-3 and V is TRBV7-2; tentative D call: TRBD2 (7 bases). The V and J ends lost 4 bases and 0 bases respectively, with 17 bases between them. This CDR3 contains 17 residues. Germline V gene data show CDR1 as SGHTA and CDR2 as FQGNSA. CDR3 loop: CASSWGGGPDSTDTQYF. In nucleotides, the CDR3 is TGTGCCAGCAGCTGGGGAGGGGGTCCCGATAGCACAGATACGCAGTATTTT.